This is a list of T cell receptor beta chains from one sample in a study of glioma-infiltrating T cells. TCRdb ran MiXCR on the multiplex PCR reads and lists one entry per CDR3 protein. The sample records about 44,000 distinct CDR3 sequences, around 20% being singletons. Sequencing was done on a sample of glioma tissue, nonneoplastic brain tissue, or PBMCs (not recorded which). The receptors come from a human donor with low-grade glioma or glioblastoma, undergoing nonglioma brain surgery, or in good health (not recorded which). Both conserved end residues are part of each CDR3. A D gene is named only where the DNA matches it firmly. Size is stated for part of the rows, as once, few or many counts, or as a class when the clone is expanded.

j_gene,v_gene,d_gene,abundance,CDR3aa,CDR3nt
TRBJ1-1,TRBV27,TRBD1,many,CASSPRGRNTEAFF,TGTGCCAGCAGCCCCAGGGGGCGAAACACTGAAGCTTTCTTT
TRBJ2-1,TRBV20-1,NA,many,CSARGDRSYNEQFF,TGCAGTGCTAGGGGGGACCGGTCCTACAATGAGCAGTTCTTC
TRBJ1-1,TRBV28,NA,many,CASSPPASGHLIRNTEAFF,TGTGCCAGCAGTCCCCCTGCATCTGGACACTTGATCCGAAACACTGAAGCTTTCTTT
TRBJ2-5,TRBV24-1,TRBD2,many,CATSDFTAGDQETQYF,TGTGCCACCAGTGATTTTACAGCGGGAGACCAAGAGACCCAGTACTTC
TRBJ2-1,TRBV18,TRBD2,many,CASSETSGINEQFF,TGTGCCAGCTCAGAGACTAGCGGGATCAATGAGCAGTTCTTC
TRBJ2-1,TRBV25-1,NA,many,CASSESPQKNEQFF,TGTGCCAGCAGTGAATCTCCTCAGAAGAATGAGCAGTTCTTC
TRBJ2-6,TRBV19,NA,NA,CASSIGTGIPSGANVLTF,TGTGCCAGTAGTATAGGAACGGGGATCCCATCTGGGGCCAACGTCCTGACTTTC
TRBJ2-1,TRBV28,NA,many,CASSFGRYRYNEQFF,TGTGCCAGCAGTTTCGGCAGATATCGTTACAATGAGCAGTTCTTC
TRBJ1-5,TRBV28,NA,many,CASIEGGQEPQHF,TGTGCCAGCATCGAGGGTGGCCAGGAGCCCCAGCATTTT
TRBJ2-5,TRBV10-2,TRBD2,NA,CASNPAGYETQYF,TGTGCCAGCAACCCAGCGGGGTACGAGACCCAGTACTTC
TRBJ1-6,TRBV3-1,NA,many,CASSPRDVYSPLHF,TGTGCCAGCAGCCCGCGGGACGTTTATTCACCCCTCCACTTT
TRBJ2-3,TRBV4-3,NA,many,CASSQGSYSSTDTQYF,TGCGCCAGCAGCCAAGGCTCTTATTCTAGCACAGATACGCAGTATTTT
TRBJ2-1,TRBV20-1,TRBD2,many,CSALWTSGGNEQFF,TGCAGTGCGCTCTGGACTAGCGGGGGGAATGAGCAGTTCTTC
TRBJ2-1,TRBV27,NA,many,CASREGIWTGNEQFF,TGTGCCAGCCGGGAAGGCATTTGGACTGGCAATGAGCAGTTCTTC
TRBJ1-5,TRBV20-1,TRBD1,many,CSAREWGTGDQPQHF,TGCAGTGCTAGAGAGTGGGGGACAGGGGATCAGCCCCAGCATTTT
TRBJ1-5,TRBV27,TRBD1,NA,CVSSWTGNQPQHF,TGTGTTAGCAGTTGGACAGGGAACCAGCCCCAGCATTTT
TRBJ1-5,TRBV5-1,NA,many,CASSLESDQPQHF,TGCGCCAGCAGCTTGGAGTCGGATCAGCCCCAGCATTTT
TRBJ2-5,TRBV29-1,TRBD2,many,CSVEGLEETQYF,TGCAGCGTTGAGGGACTAGAAGAGACCCAGTACTTC
TRBJ2-5,TRBV28,TRBD2,many,CASSSERGGRGETQYF,TGTGCCAGCAGTTCCGAGCGGGGGGGCCGTGGAGAGACCCAGTACTTC
TRBJ2-5,TRBV10-3,TRBD2,many,CANRGEGQETQYF,TGTGCCAACCGGGGGGAAGGCCAAGAGACCCAGTACTTC
TRBJ2-1,TRBV7-2,TRBD2,many,CASSLATSGIRGNEQFF,TGTGCCAGCAGCTTAGCGACTAGCGGGATCAGGGGGAATGAGCAGTTCTTC
TRBJ1-4,TRBV28,TRBD1,many,CASSPATGRTGVGEKLFF,TGTGCCAGCAGTCCCGCCACCGGACGGACAGGGGTGGGTGAAAAACTGTTTTTT
TRBJ2-6,TRBV28,NA,many,CASSFFGLSLSGANVLTF,TGTGCCAGCAGTTTTTTCGGCCTCTCTCTCTCTGGGGCCAACGTCCTGACTTTC
TRBJ2-1,TRBV7-9,NA,many,CASSLASMNEQFF,TGTGCCAGCAGCTTAGCCTCTATGAATGAGCAGTTCTTC
TRBJ1-6,TRBV10-1,NA,few,CASIYPEGVGHFGSPLHF,TGCGCCAGCATCTACCCCGAGGGGGTCGGCCATTTTGGATCACCCCTCCACTTT
TRBJ2-5,TRBV6-1,NA,many,CASSYRGDLQETQYF,TGTGCCAGCAGTTATAGGGGGGACCTCCAAGAGACCCAGTACTTC
TRBJ2-7,TRBV5-6,NA,NA,CASSLAGVLNSYEQYF,TGTGCCAGCAGCTTGGCCGGAGTTCTTAACTCCTACGAGCAGTACTTC
TRBJ1-1,TRBV2,NA,medium-sized,CASSPPRLNTEAFF,TGTGCCAGCAGTCCACCTAGACTGAACACTGAAGCTTTCTTT
TRBJ2-1,TRBV7-6,TRBD2,many,CASAGAGNEQFF,TGTGCCAGCGCGGGAGCCGGCAATGAGCAGTTCTTC
TRBJ1-6,TRBV28,TRBD1,NA,CVSSFGQGAYSPLHF,TGTGTTAGCAGTTTCGGGCAGGGGGCTTATTCACCCCTCCACTTT
TRBJ2-7,TRBV11-2,NA,NA,CASSLVLGLVAAEHEQYF,TGTGCCAGCAGCTTAGTGCTTGGTTTAGTGGCAGCAGAACACGAGCAGTACTTC
TRBJ2-7,TRBV12-3/TRBV12-4,TRBD2,NA,CASSPWTSSSGHEQYF,TGTGCCAGCAGTCCCTGGACTAGCTCTTCCGGGCACGAGCAGTACTTC
TRBJ2-4,TRBV6-1,NA,many,CASSSGQRLAKNIQYF,TGTGCCAGCAGTTCTGGACAGCGTTTAGCCAAAAACATTCAGTACTTC
TRBJ2-3,TRBV9,NA,NA,CASSVRLRTDTQYF,TGTGCCAGCAGCGTTAGACTCCGCACAGATACGCAGTATTTT
TRBJ1-1,TRBV3-1,NA,many,CASSQGNRVLNTEAFF,TGTGCCAGCAGCCAAGGGAACAGGGTCTTGAACACTGAAGCTTTCTTT
TRBJ2-7,TRBV7-8,TRBD1,NA,CAISSPGQGSSYEQYF,TGTGCCATCAGCTCTCCGGGACAGGGATCTTCCTACGAGCAGTACTTC
TRBJ2-1,TRBV12-3/TRBV12-4,TRBD2,NA,CASSSGIERFF,TGTGCCAGCAGTAGCGGGATTGAGCGGTTCTTC
TRBJ1-1,TRBV30,NA,many,CAWQRTANTEAFF,TGTGCCTGGCAACGGACGGCGAACACTGAAGCTTTCTTT
TRBJ2-3,TRBV10-2,NA,many,CATLGDLSTDTQYF,TGCGCCACCCTGGGGGACTTAAGCACAGATACGCAGTATTTT
TRBJ2-4,TRBV30,NA,many,CAWSVGMVRARYF,TGTGCCTGGAGTGTTGGCATGGTCAGGGCCCGGTACTTC
TRBJ2-2,TRBV6-4,NA,many,CASSATGDYTGELFF,TGTGCCAGCAGTGCTACAGGGGACTACACCGGGGAGCTGTTTTTT
TRBJ2-7,TRBV4-1,NA,NA,CASNQGTISYEQYF,TGCGCCAGCAACCAGGGGACTATCTCCTACGAGCAGTACTTC
TRBJ2-3,TRBV6-1,TRBD1,medium-sized,CASGRTGETDTQYF,TGTGCCAGCGGAAGGACAGGGGAAACAGATACGCAGTATTTT
TRBJ2-7,TRBV20-1,NA,NA,CSARGLGSSYEEYF,TGCAGTGCTAGAGGGCTAGGGAGCTCCTACGAGGAGTACTTC
TRBJ2-3,TRBV7-9,NA,few,CASSSGGGLSDTQYF,TGTGCCAGCAGCTCAGGAGGGGGCTTGTCAGATACGCAGTATTTT
TRBJ2-7,TRBV6-1,TRBD2,many,CASSLVAGAGYEQYF,TGTGCCAGCAGTCTCGTAGCGGGAGCGGGATACGAGCAGTACTTC
TRBJ2-5,TRBV7-6,TRBD2,many,CASSSGTKETQYF,TGTGCTAGCAGCTCCGGGACTAAAGAGACCCAGTACTTC
TRBJ1-1,TRBV20-1,NA,NA,CSAKGIANTEAFF,TGCAGTGCTAAAGGAATTGCTAACACTGAAGCTTTCTTT
TRBJ1-5,TRBV25-1,TRBD1,NA,CDSSEPGTGYQPQHF,TGTGATAGCAGTGAGCCAGGGACAGGCTATCAGCCCCAGCATTTT
TRBJ1-1,TRBV28,NA,NA,CASNRQETATEAFF,TGTGCCAGCAATCGACAGGAGACGGCCACTGAAGCTTTCTTT
TRBJ2-7,TRBV7-2,TRBD1,many,CASSLQGATYEQYF,TGTGCCAGCAGCTTGCAGGGGGCCACCTACGAGCAGTACTTC
TRBJ2-1,TRBV19,NA,many,CASTWIDEQFF,TGTGCCAGTACTTGGATCGATGAGCAGTTCTTC
TRBJ2-1,TRBV28,NA,many,CASSSRTSSARNEQFF,TGTGCCAGCAGTTCCCGTACCTCTAGCGCTAGGAATGAGCAGTTCTTC
TRBJ2-1,TRBV10-2,NA,many,CASNGGGEQFF,TGCGCCAGCAATGGGGGTGGAGAGCAGTTCTTC
TRBJ2-1,TRBV20-1,NA,many,CSASGLGAYNEQFF,TGCAGTGCTAGCGGGCTTGGGGCCTACAATGAGCAGTTCTTC
TRBJ2-5,TRBV20-1,TRBD1,many,CSALGQGYQETQYF,TGCAGTGCTCTCGGACAGGGGTACCAAGAGACCCAGTACTTC
TRBJ2-7,TRBV12-3/TRBV12-4,TRBD1,many,CASSHIGTALNYEQYF,TGTGCCAGCAGTCATATCGGGACAGCTCTAAATTACGAGCAGTACTTC
TRBJ1-6,TRBV12-3/TRBV12-4,TRBD1,many,CASSRQGAISPLHF,TGTGCCAGCAGCCGACAGGGGGCGATTTCACCCCTCCACTTT
TRBJ2-1,TRBV3-1,TRBD1,NA,CASRQESDRPSSYNEQFF,TGTGCCAGCCGCCAAGAATCGGACAGGCCAAGCTCCTACAATGAGCAGTTCTTC